Listed here are 3 T cell receptor beta chains from one sample, sequenced in a study of high-grade serous ovarian cancer treatment subgroups. The tumor samples were collected prior to definitive surgery or chemotherapy. The data were produced by immunoSEQ multiplex PCR, yet TCRdb's version contains in-frame clones alone and is incomplete. The sample has more than 9,500 clones, just over 85% seen once. Sequencing was performed on tumor tissue. The receptors were gathered from a human donor with high-grade serous ovarian cancer.

This clone is a singleton in its sample. This rearrangement joins TRBV15 to TRBJ2-3; perhaps TRBD2 as D (5 bases). V shed 0 bases and J shed 2 bases, with 9 bases lying between them. This CDR3 has 15 residues. Germline V gene data show CDR1 as LNHNV and CDR2 as YYDKDF (reference sequence). Here the CDR3 reads CATSRDGGSTDTQYF. The CDR3 DNA follows: TGTGCCACCAGCAGAGATGGAGGCTCCACAGATACGCAGTATTTT.

V is TRBV7-9 and J is TRBJ2-5, with D possibly matching TRBD1 (6 bases). The J call may not be correct, given that the DNA end is closer to TRBJ2-7. The CDR3 has 12 residues. Germline lookup yields CDR1 SEHNR and CDR2 FQNEAQ (reference sequence). DNA for the CDR3: TGTGCCAGCAGTCCCGACAGGACCGAGCAGTACTTC. Amino acid sequence: CASSPDRTEQYF.

For the CDR3, the DNA is TGCGCCAGCAGCAAAACGGGGAGTTGGTCCGGGGAGCTGTTTTTT. Encoded protein: CASSKTGSWSGELFF. The rearrangement links TRBV4-3 to TRBJ2-2, with D perhaps matching TRBD2 (5 bases). This CDR3 region has 15 residues. Trimming cost V 5 bases and J 6 bases, with 16 bases left between them. Germline V CDR1 and CDR2: LGHNA, YSLEER.